These 26 T cell receptor beta chains share one sample of origin, sequenced in a study of human thymus T cells. Sequenced by immunoSEQ multiplex PCR; TCRdb stores in-frame clones only, minus some. The sample includes approximately 46,000 clones, over 90% seen only once; the top ten take over 0.15%. Input material: blood. Receptors originate from a girl under three years old with a congenital heart defect but otherwise immunologically healthy.

The chain joins TRBV7-9 to TRBJ2-7, with TRBD2 as a possible D gene (6 bases). CDR1 SEHNR and CDR2 FQNEAQ come from the germline V gene (reference sequence). This CDR3 has 16 amino acids. The V and J ends lost 4 bases and 2 bases respectively, with 18 bases between them. The CDR3 reads CASSWGLRDSPYEQYF. CDR3 nucleotide sequence: TGTGCCAGCAGCTGGGGACTCCGGGACTCACCCTACGAGCAGTACTTC.

The rearrangement links TRBV2 to TRBJ1-1; TRBD1 might be the D (5 bases). With 0 bases removed from V and 1 base from J, the gap between germline ends came to 15 bases. The germline V gene has CDR1 SNHLY and CDR2 FYNNEI. The CDR3 is 17 residues long. The CDR3 nucleotides are TGTGCCAGCAGTGAAGCTAGGGCAGGGAGGGCGAACACTGAAGCTTTCTTT. It specifies CASSEARAGRANTEAFF.

V is TRBV28 and J is TRBJ1-2, with TRBD1 matching 9 bases. The CDR3 runs to 18 residues. Germline CDR1 MDHEN, CDR2 SYDVKM. V gave up 5 bases and J gave up 0 bases; unmatched junction bases: 13. The CDR3 DNA is TGTGCCAGCAGTCCCACACGGACAGGGGTCGGGGCTAACTATGGCTACACCTTC. This encodes CASSPTRTGVGANYGYTF.

The chain joins TRBV7-2 to TRBJ2-5, with D unclear. The ends were cut back, 3 bases at V and 5 bases at J, with 7 bases in the middle. Germline V gene lookup returns CDR1 SGHTA and CDR2 FQGNSA. The CDR3 loop spans 12 amino acids. The CDR3 loop reads CASSLGKETQYF. CDR3 coding DNA: TGTGCCAGCAGCTTGGGAAAGGAGACCCAGTACTTC.

V is TRBV7-9 and J is TRBJ1-2; 7 positions agree with TRBD1. The germline V gene encodes CDR1 SEHNR and CDR2 FQNEAQ (reference sequence). The CDR3 has 14 residues. The V gene end was trimmed by 6 bases and the J gene end by 2 bases; junction bases not matched to a gene: 6. CDR3 amino acids: CASSFKGANYGYTF. CDR3 in DNA: TGTGCCAGCAGTTTTAAGGGGGCCAACTATGGCTACACCTTC.

This chain links TRBV19 with TRBJ2-3; D gene ambiguous. The ends were cut back, 5 bases at V and 1 base at J, with 1 base in the middle. The CDR3 contains 11 residues. Germline V lookup: CDR1 LNHDA, CDR2 SQIVND (reference sequence). CDR3 loop: CASSRTDTQYF. In nucleotides, the CDR3 is TGTGCCAGTAGTCGCACAGATACGCAGTATTTT.

This chain joins TRBV30 and TRBJ2-5; 7 nucleotides align to TRBD1. Losses at the gene ends were 5 bases for V and 5 bases for J; bases not matched to a gene: 11. The CDR3 runs 14 residues. Germline-derived CDR1 and CDR2 are GTSNPN and SVGIG (reference sequence). CDR3 region: CAWGRNRGCETQYF. The DNA for the CDR3 is TGTGCCTGGGGTCGCAACAGGGGTTGCGAGACCCAGTACTTC.

The chain employs TRBV4-3 and TRBJ2-4; D unclear. Trimming removed 1 base at V and 2 bases at J, with 9 bases between. This CDR3 contains 15 residues. The V gene's germline CDR1 is LGHNA and CDR2 YSLEER. Here the CDR3 reads CASSQVRSTKNIQYF. CDR3 DNA sequence: TGCGCCAGCAGCCAAGTCAGGTCCACCAAAAACATTCAGTACTTC.

This rearrangement joins TRBV6-5 to TRBJ2-7; D call uncertain. Trimming cost V 5 bases and J 4 bases, with 9 bases left between them. Germline V gene data show CDR1 as MNHEY and CDR2 as SVGAGI. CDR3 size: 12 residues. The CDR3 bases are TGTGCCAGCAGTCGAAATGGGTACGAGCAGTACTTC. It codes for CASSRNGYEQYF.

The CDR3 protein is CASSYRTDANYGYTF. The CDR3 DNA reads TGTGCCAGCAGTTACCGGACAGACGCTAACTATGGCTACACCTTC. The chain combines TRBV6-6 with TRBJ1-2, with a weak D call TRBD1 (6 bases). CDR3 length: 15 residues. V dropped 2 bases and J dropped 0 bases, with 10 bases sitting between them. Germline V gives CDR1 MNHNY, CDR2 SVGAGI (reference sequence).

The V gene is TRBV15, the J gene TRBJ2-1, with 8 bases lining up with TRBD1. V lost 1 base to trimming and J lost 12 bases; unmatched junction nucleotides: 2. CDR1 is LNHNV, CDR2 YYDKDF, per germline (reference sequence). The CDR3 sequence is 12 residues long. The DNA for the CDR3 is TGTGCCACCAGCAGAGCACAGGGGGGGCAGTTCTTC. This gives the protein CATSRAQGGQFF. Based on the CDR3 plus reference TRBV15 and TRBJ2-1, the full variable domain is DAMVIQNPRYQVTQFGKPVTLSCSQTLNHNVMYWYQQKSSQAPKLLFHYYDKDFNNEADTPDNFQSRRPNTSFCFLDIRSPGLGDTAMYLCATSRAQGGQFFGPGTRLTVL.

This clone was detected once. The rearrangement joins TRBV5-1 to TRBJ2-7; 13 nucleotides match TRBD2. CDR1 and CDR2 (germline): SGHRS, YFSETQ. The CDR3 covers 15 residues. The junction had 7 bases not matched to a gene; V was cut back by 4 bases and J by 6 bases. CDR3 sequence (DNA): TGCGCCAGCAGCCCCCGGACTAGCGGGAGTGGCGAGCAGTACTTC. Its protein product is CASSPRTSGSGEQYF. Full variable domain (rest looked up from reference TRBV5-1 and TRBJ2-7): KAGVTQTPRYLIKTRGQQVTLSCSPISGHRSVSWYQQTPGQGLQFLFEYFSETQRNKGNFPGRFSGRQFSNSRSEMNVSTLELGDSALYLCASSPRTSGSGEQYFGPGTRLTVT.

The chain uses TRBV9 and TRBJ2-4, with TRBD2 matching 11 bases. From germline, CDR1 is SGDLS and CDR2 YYNGEE. V lost 3 bases to trimming and J lost 3 bases; unmatched junction nucleotides: 8. The CDR3 covers 17 residues. As DNA, the CDR3 is TGTGCCAGCAGCGCGGGGACTAGCGGTTTAGTCAAAAACATTCAGTACTTC. Translating gives CASSAGTSGLVKNIQYF.

V gene TRBV4-1 combines with J gene TRBJ2-7; D unclear. The length of the CDR3 is 14 residues. Germline CDR1 reads MGHRA; CDR2 reads YSYEKL. V dropped 0 bases and J dropped 6 bases, with 12 bases sitting between them. CDR3 residues: CASSQENPPTEQYF. CDR3 in DNA: TGCGCCAGCAGCCAAGAAAACCCCCCTACCGAGCAGTACTTC.

V gene TRBV4-1 combines with J gene TRBJ1-2, with D possibly being TRBD1 (6 bases). Germline V lookup: CDR1 MGHRA, CDR2 YSYEKL. The CDR3 has 16 residues. V lost 3 bases to trimming and J lost 4 bases, with 18 bases between them. CDR3 in amino acids: CASSQHSRGGTYGYTF. The CDR3 coding sequence is TGCGCCAGCAGCCAGCACAGCAGGGGCGGAACCTATGGCTACACCTTC.

The J gene is TRBJ2-3, the V gene TRBV5-6; D is ambiguous. The CDR3 extends over 13 amino acids. V lost 2 bases and J lost 4, with 8 bases in between. In germline, CDR1 is SGHDT, CDR2 YYEEEE. Written as DNA, the CDR3 is TGTGCCAGCAGCTTTCGTCTAGCAGATACGCAGTATTTT. Protein product: CASSFRLADTQYF.

The rearrangement links TRBV12-5 to TRBJ2-7; D may be TRBD1 or TRBD2 (5 bases each). This CDR3 is built from 13 residues. The germline V gene has CDR1 LGHNT and CDR2 FRNRAP. V was trimmed by 4 bases and J by 7 bases, leaving 14 bases between them. Here the CDR3 DNA reads TGTGCTAGTGGTTCCGTTACAGGACTGGAGCAGTACTTC. Encoded protein: CASGSVTGLEQYF.

The chain uses TRBV28 and TRBJ2-4; TRBD2 matches at 9 bases. The germline gives CDR1 MDHEN, CDR2 SYDVKM. The CDR3 extends over 18 amino acids. V shed 5 bases, J shed 0 bases, and the junction held 11 bases outside the gene matches. CDR3 region: CASSGRREGWGAKNIQYF. CDR3 sequence (DNA): TGTGCCAGCAGTGGAAGGCGGGAGGGATGGGGAGCCAAAAACATTCAGTACTTC.

V usage is TRBV7-3 and J usage is TRBJ2-7; D may be TRBD1 (6 bases). The germline V gene has CDR1 SGHTA and CDR2 FQGTGA. The CDR3 sequence is 17 residues long. Trimming cost V 0 bases and J 1 base, with 16 bases left between them. This CDR3 reads CASSLTCSTGYSYEQYF. The CDR3, as DNA: TGTGCCAGCAGCTTAACGTGTAGTACAGGGTATTCCTACGAGCAGTACTTC.

V gene TRBV29-1 combines with J gene TRBJ2-3, with 10 bases lining up with TRBD1. Germline V gives CDR1 SQVTM, CDR2 ANQGSEA. This CDR3 comprises 14 residues. Trimming cost V 6 bases and J 3 bases; bases outside gene matches: 6. CDR3 nucleotides: TGCAGCGTAACTGACAGGGGGCTGACAGATACGCAGTATTTT. Translating it yields CSVTDRGLTDTQYF.

The chain recombines TRBV9 with TRBJ2-5; TRBD2 might be the D (6 bases). The CDR3 totals 14 residues. V was clipped by 0 bases and J by 7 bases, with 13 bases between them. The germline gives CDR1 SGDLS, CDR2 YYNGEE. In DNA form, the CDR3 reads TGTGCCAGCAGCGTAGCTACGGGGGTTGGGACCCAGTACTTC. This sequence encodes CASSVATGVGTQYF.

On this clone itself: The sample holds other DNA sequences that translate to the same CDR3. This chain joins TRBV4-1 and TRBJ2-6; no clear D gene. Germline CDR1 reads MGHRA; CDR2 reads YSYEKL. Trimming took off 1 base at V and 0 bases at J, with 4 bases between the two ends. The CDR3 consists of 15 residues. As DNA, the CDR3 is TGCGCCAGCAGCCAAGTCCCCTCTGGGGCCAACGTCCTGACTTTC. Its protein product is CASSQVPSGANVLTF.

J is TRBJ1-1 and V is TRBV5-1; 9 bases align to TRBD1. Germline values: CDR1 SGHRS, CDR2 YFSETQ. The CDR3 contains 16 residues. J lost 4 bases, V lost 4 bases, and 11 bases had no gene match. The CDR3 loop reads CASSPNTGTGITEAFF. Here the CDR3 DNA reads TGCGCCAGCAGCCCAAATACCGGGACAGGGATCACTGAAGCTTTCTTT.

CDR3 loop: CASRPWPGSGANVLTF. The CDR3 coding sequence is TGTGCCAGCAGACCCTGGCCCGGCTCTGGGGCCAACGTCCTGACTTTC. The chain joins TRBV5-4 to TRBJ2-6; D is unclear. V lost 5 bases and J 0 bases, leaving 12 bases between the germline ends. The germline gives CDR1 SGHNT, CDR2 YYREEE (reference sequence). This CDR3 has 16 residues.

V is TRBV30 and J is TRBJ1-5; no definite D call. The V gene's germline CDR1 is GTSNPN and CDR2 SVGIG (reference sequence). The CDR3 consists of 12 residues. V lost 5 bases and J 6 bases, leaving 11 bases between the germline ends. CDR3 protein: CAWSNKGQPQHF. The CDR3 DNA reads TGTGCCTGGTCTAACAAGGGTCAGCCCCAGCATTTT.

The V gene is TRBV7-2, the J gene TRBJ2-1; D gene uncertain. Trimming removed 0 bases from V and 14 bases from J, with 17 bases in between. From germline, CDR1 is SGHTA and CDR2 FQGNSA. The CDR3 extends over 14 amino acids. This CDR3 reads CASSLAVGPLSEFF. The CDR3 bases are TGTGCCAGCAGCTTAGCGGTTGGCCCCCTCTCGGAGTTCTTC.